One sample yielded the 8 T cell receptor beta chains listed below, sequenced in a study of CD8+CD57+ T cells in acquired aplastic anemia. Before being chosen for sequencing, patients had shown CD8+CD57+ cell expansion by flow cytometry. According to the study, genomic DNA was the template for TCR beta VDJ and CDR3 profiling. TCRdb reanalysed the reads using MiXCR and keeps one entry per CDR3 protein. The top ten hold approximately 1% of the sample, which has some 170,000 distinct CDR3 sequences, around half seen once. The sequenced sample consisted of sorted CD4+, CD8+, or CD8+CD57+ T cells (not recorded which) from PBMCs. The receptors stem from a human donor with aplastic anemia.

A remark on this clonotype: At one end, the junction sequence differs from germline, possibly due to a read error. CDR3 residues: CASSRTGESPLHF. The CDR3 DNA follows: TGCGCCAGCAGTCGAACAGGGGAGTCACCCCTCCACTTT. This chain connects TRBV7-9 to TRBJ1-6; the match to TRBD1 covers 7 bases. The germline V gene has CDR1 SEHNR and CDR2 FQNEAQ (reference sequence). The CDR3 is 13 residues long.

The chain has TRBV12-3 or TRBV12-4 and TRBJ1-2; a weak D match, TRBD1 (6 bases). The CDR3 is made up of 16 amino acids. Trimming took 2 bases from V and 8 from J, leaving 21 bases between them. The CDR3 is CASSLTVTGLRSGYTF. CDR3 coding DNA: TGTGCCAGCAGTTTAACGGTGACAGGTCTCAGGAGCGGCTACACCTTC.

This clonotype was seen many times. The J gene is TRBJ1-1, the V gene TRBV15, with a weak D call TRBD1 (5 bases). This CDR3 spans 15 amino acids. The germline V gene encodes CDR1 LNHNV and CDR2 YYDKDF (reference sequence). V dropped 0 bases and J dropped 1 base, with 9 bases sitting between them. The CDR3 is CATSRDQRGNTEAFF. The CDR3 nucleotides are TGTGCCACCAGCAGAGATCAAAGGGGGAACACTGAAGCTTTCTTT. The whole variable domain, remainder taken from reference TRBV15 and TRBJ1-1, is DAMVIQNPRYQVTQFGKPVTLSCSQTLNHNVMYWYQQKSSQAPKLLFHYYDKDFNNEADTPDNFQSRRPNTSFCFLDIRSPGLGDTAMYLCATSRDQRGNTEAFFGQGTRLTVV.

As concerns this clonotype: At one end, the junction sequence differs from germline, possibly due to a read error. The V call is TRBV4-3, the J call TRBJ1-1; D gene unclear. The CDR3 extends over 13 amino acids. Germline-derived CDR1 and CDR2 are LGHNA and YSLEER. The CDR3 is CASGQALRTEAFF. The CDR3 bases are TGCGCCAGCGGCCAAGCTCTTAGGACTGAAGCTTTCTTT.

This clonotype was detected only a few times. The V call is TRBV4-2, the J call TRBJ2-1; TRBD1 or TRBD2 may be the D gene (5 bases each). V lost 0 bases to trimming and J lost 8 bases, with 17 bases between them. CDR1 and CDR2 (germline): LGHNA, YNFKEQ. The length of the CDR3 is 16 residues. The DNA for the CDR3 is TGTGCCAGCAGCCAAGATGGTTGGGGACGAGCCCATGAGCAGTTCTTC. Protein sequence: CASSQDGWGRAHEQFF.

The rearrangement links TRBV20-1 to TRBJ2-5; 11 bases match TRBD2. Per the germline V gene, CDR1 is DFQATT and CDR2 is SNEGSKA (reference sequence). Trimming at V came to 0 bases and at J to 4 bases, leaving 4 bases not matched to a gene. CDR3 size: 15 residues. CDR3 nucleotides: TGCAGTGCTAGAGATTTAGCGGGAGGGCCAGAGACCCAGTACTTC. This gives the protein CSARDLAGGPETQYF.

This clonotype occurred many times. The chain links TRBV29-1 to TRBJ1-1; TRBD1 might be the D (5 bases). Trimming took off 4 bases at V and 4 bases at J, with 13 bases between the two ends. CDR3 length equals 13 residues. Germline V gene sequence: CDR1 SQVTM, CDR2 ANQGSEA. CDR3 bases: TGCAGCGTTGTGGGGGAGGGGATCACTGAAGCTTTCTTT. This encodes CSVVGEGITEAFF.

This clonotype occurred a few times. This sequence joins TRBV18 and TRBJ1-5, with no clear D. Germline lookup yields CDR1 KGHSH and CDR2 LQKENI. The CDR3 consists of 13 residues. Trimming stripped 6 bases from V and 5 bases from J, with 11 bases between. Here the CDR3 DNA reads TGTGCCAGCTCCCCCGGGAGGGATCAGCCCCAGCATTTT. The encoded protein is CASSPGRDQPQHF.